The entry below gives a single T cell receptor beta chain sequence along with its context. The antigen remains undetermined. This entry belongs to a study of cytomegalovirus exposure and HLA in healthy donors. The study, taken as a whole, reports: The listing of roughly 160 TCR beta chains classed them as cytomegalovirus-associated.

Assay used: immunoSEQ multiplex PCR; TCRdb lists only in-frame clones, some missing. The data hold roughly 350,000 clones, with just over 85% observed a single time. This CDR3 comprises 15 residues. V lost 4 bases to trimming and J lost 5 bases, with 15 bases between them. Germline V lookup: CDR1 SEHNR, CDR2 FQNEAQ (reference sequence). The V and J genes are TRBV7-9 and TRBJ2-1; D call uncertain. This TCR came from a woman younger than 30 in good health and CMV-seronegative. The specimen sequenced was PBMCs. CDR3 DNA sequence: TGTGCCAGCAGCTCGATGCTAAACCGGGACAATGAGCAGTTCTTC. It yields the protein CASSSMLNRDNEQFF. Based on the CDR3 plus reference TRBV7-9 and TRBJ2-1, the full variable domain is DTGVSQNPRHKITKRGQNVTFRCDPISEHNRLYWYRQTLGQGPEFLTYFQNEAQLEKSRLLSDRFSAERPKGSFSTLEIQRTEQGDSAMYLCASSSMLNRDNEQFFGPGTRLTVL.